This entry lists 15 T cell receptor beta chains sequenced from one sample in a study of control samples from healthy donors and cancer patients. Assay used: immunoSEQ multiplex PCR; TCRdb lists only in-frame clones, some missing. This table holds around 50,000 clones, about nine tenths found once. The sequencing input was PBMCs. These receptors were taken from a man in his forties with colorectal cancer.

V is TRBV28 and J is TRBJ2-1, with 9 bases lining up with TRBD2. V was pared by 2 bases and J by 5 bases, with 1 base of the junction left unmatched. The CDR3 sequence is 14 residues long. CDR1 and CDR2 from the germline V gene are MDHEN and SYDVKM. CDR3 residues: CASSLAGGDNEQFF. CDR3 sequence (DNA): TGTGCCAGCAGTTTAGCGGGAGGGGACAATGAGCAGTTCTTC.

The V gene is TRBV9, the J gene TRBJ2-1; 7 positions agree with TRBD1. The trim removed 2 bases at V and 1 base at J, leaving 6 bases unmatched. Per germline, CDR1 SGDLS and CDR2 YYNGEE. The CDR3 length is 16 residues. For the CDR3, the DNA is TGTGCCAGCAGCGTCCCGACAGGGAAATCCTACAATGAGCAGTTCTTC. Amino acids: CASSVPTGKSYNEQFF.

The chain couples TRBV6-5 to TRBJ2-1; TRBD1 matches 12 bases. CDR3 size: 16 residues. V trimming: 0 bases; J trimming: 9 bases; junction bases outside the gene matches: 6. CDR1 and CDR2 (germline): MNHEY, SVGAGI. Here the CDR3 reads CASSYSGGTGGGEQFF. CDR3 bases: TGTGCCAGCAGTTACTCGGGAGGGACAGGGGGCGGTGAGCAGTTCTTC.

The CDR3, as DNA: TGCGCCAGCAGCCAAGTCGTGGGGGGGGGCTCTGGGGCCAACGTCCTGACTTTC. This encodes CASSQVVGGGSGANVLTF. J is TRBJ2-6 and V is TRBV4-3; 7 bases match TRBD2. This CDR3 has 18 amino acids. Unmatched junction bases numbered 6, after V lost 1 base and J lost 0 bases. CDR1 LGHNA and CDR2 YSLEER come from the germline V gene.

V gene TRBV24-1 combines with J gene TRBJ2-1, with 9 bases identical to TRBD2. V lost 3 bases and J lost 5; bases outside the gene matches: 16. The CDR3 has 19 amino acids. Germline CDR1 and CDR2: KGHDR and SFDVKD. The CDR3 sequence: CATSDGGLAGEVRNNEQFF. Written as DNA, the CDR3 is TGTGCCACCAGTGATGGGGGATTAGCGGGAGAGGTAAGGAACAATGAGCAGTTCTTC.

The chain is built from TRBV30 and TRBJ2-5; TRBD1 matches 11 bases. This CDR3 comprises 13 residues. Germline CDR1 reads GTSNPN; CDR2 reads SVGIG (reference sequence). The V segment lost 7 bases and the J segment 4 bases; nucleotides outside the gene matches: 5. CDR3 in DNA: TGTGCCTCTAGGACAGGGGGCCGAGAGACCCAGTACTTC. Amino acids: CASRTGGRETQYF.

This sequence joins TRBV5-4 and TRBJ2-7; weak D call: TRBD2 (6 bases). The CDR3 contains 15 residues. Germline CDR1 is SGHNT and CDR2 is YYREEE (reference sequence). Trimming left V 5 bases short and J 3 bases short, with 18 bases between. As DNA, the CDR3 is TGTGCCAGCAGTCTGGCCGGAGGGAGGTACTACGAGCAGTACTTC. Its protein is CASSLAGGRYYEQYF.

The V and J genes are TRBV7-9 and TRBJ1-1, with 10 bases that match TRBD1. The CDR3 runs to 13 residues. Germline-derived CDR1 and CDR2 are SEHNR and FQNEAQ (reference sequence). Unmatched junction bases numbered 4, after V lost 5 bases and J lost 7 bases. The chain's CDR3 is CASSPGQGGEAFF. In DNA form, the CDR3 reads TGTGCCAGCAGCCCCGGACAGGGGGGTGAAGCTTTCTTT.

This sequence joins TRBV28 and TRBJ1-2, with 7 bases identical to TRBD1. Per the germline V gene, CDR1 is MDHEN and CDR2 is SYDVKM. Losses at the gene ends were 4 bases for V and 6 bases for J; bases not matched to a gene: 2. The CDR3 consists of 12 residues. This chain's CDR3 is CASSWTGDGYTF. The DNA of the CDR3 is TGTGCCAGCAGTTGGACAGGCGATGGCTACACCTTC.

This clone was seen once. J is TRBJ1-2 and V is TRBV7-9; D may be TRBD1 (5 bases). The CDR3 consists of 13 residues. V lost 6 bases and J lost 8, with 16 bases in between. Germline V gene data show CDR1 as SEHNR and CDR2 as FQNEAQ (reference sequence). CDR3 nucleotides: TGTGCCAGCAGGCGAGGGGACCGCTGGGGCTACACCTTC. Protein sequence: CASRRGDRWGYTF. Full variable domain (missing parts from reference TRBV7-9 and TRBJ1-2): DTGVSQNPRHKITKRGQNVTFRCDPISEHNRLYWYRQTLGQGPEFLTYFQNEAQLEKSRLLSDRFSAERPKGSFSTLEIQRTEQGDSAMYLCASRRGDRWGYTFGSGTRLTVV.

V and J are TRBV24-1 and TRBJ2-7; 9 positions agree with TRBD2. With V trimmed by 4 bases and J by 2 bases, 5 bases remained unmatched. This CDR3 is 15 amino acids long. Germline V CDR1 and CDR2: KGHDR, SFDVKD. This CDR3 reads CATSDPTSGTYEQYF. CDR3 bases: TGTGCCACCAGTGACCCGACTAGCGGTACCTACGAGCAGTACTTC.

The rearrangement uses TRBV12-3 or TRBV12-4 and TRBJ1-2; the D is unclear. This CDR3 is 13 amino acids long. Between the trimmed V and J ends, which lost 6 bases and 2 bases, there was a span of 10 bases. Here the CDR3 DNA reads TGTGCCAGCAGCCAAGGGCCGAACTATGGCTACACCTTC. This translates into CASSQGPNYGYTF.

The V and J genes are TRBV15 and TRBJ2-4; D not resolved. Germline V gene data show CDR1 as LNHNV and CDR2 as YYDKDF (reference sequence). Trimming took off 0 bases at V and 10 bases at J, with 16 bases between the two ends. This CDR3 comprises 15 residues. The CDR3 nucleotides are TGTGCCACCAGCAGAGAAGGTGCGACCCGGGTTATTCAGTACTTC. This translates into CATSREGATRVIQYF.

This chain joins TRBV19 and TRBJ2-1, with 12 nucleotides matching TRBD2. V trimming: 3 bases; J trimming: 6 bases; junction bases outside the gene matches: 3. The CDR3 loop spans 15 amino acids. Germline V gene lookup returns CDR1 LNHDA and CDR2 SQIVND (reference sequence). The DNA of the CDR3 is TGTGCCAGTAGTATCACTAGCGGGAGGTTCAATGAGCAGTTCTTC. It codes for CASSITSGRFNEQFF.

The chain joins TRBV19 to TRBJ2-1; 9 bases line up with TRBD1. The germline gives CDR1 LNHDA, CDR2 SQIVND (reference sequence). This CDR3 region has 14 residues. The ends lost 7 bases at V and 3 bases at J; junction bases unmatched: 4. The CDR3 protein is CASKDRGYYNEQFF. The CDR3 bases are TGTGCCAGTAAGGACAGGGGCTACTACAATGAGCAGTTCTTC. The complete variable domain, with remaining parts taken from reference TRBV19 and TRBJ2-1, reads DGGITQSPKYLFRKEGQNVTLSCEQNLNHDAMYWYRQDPGQGLRLIYYSQIVNDFQKGDIAEGYSVSREKKESFPLTVTSAQKNPTAFYLCASKDRGYYNEQFFGPGTRLTVL.